These 22 T cell receptor beta chains came from one sample sequenced in a study of metastatic and nonmetastatic thyroid tumors. Among the patients, none had received any treatment before thyroid surgery. MiXCR was used by TCRdb to re-call the PCR reads. Altogether 60,000 or so clones are present, more than 3.5% being singletons, with the ten largest covering about a fifth. The sample taken for sequencing was blood. The receptor source for this set is a female donor with papillary thyroid cancer or a benign thyroid nodule (not recorded which). Some clones in this sample may be carry-over from other donors' samples.

Only a few counts were recorded for this clone. This could be a read error, since a much larger clone is one nucleotide away. As the CDR3 is not closed by the conserved phenylalanine or tryptophan, this likely results from a read error. This sequence joins TRBV3-1 and TRBJ2-7; 11 nucleotides match TRBD2. Germline CDR1 and CDR2: LGHDT and YNNKEL (reference sequence). The CDR3 extends over 15 amino acids. The V gene end was trimmed by 3 bases and the J gene end by 6 bases; junction bases not matched to a gene: 7. The CDR3 spells CASSHLSGTSGEQYL. The CDR3 nucleotides are TGTGCCAGCAGCCACCTATCCGGGACTAGCGGCGAGCAGTACTTG.

In this sample, this clone turned up many times. This chain joins TRBV3-1 and TRBJ1-6; possibly TRBD1 for D (5 bases). Germline V lookup: CDR1 LGHDT, CDR2 YNNKEL (reference sequence). CDR3 size: 15 residues. V was shortened by 1 base and J by 7 bases, with 11 bases between the two germline ends. The CDR3 DNA is TGTGCCAGCAGCCAAGTAGTAGGGGCCAATTCACCCCTCCACTTT. Translating it yields CASSQVVGANSPLHF.

This clone showed up many times. The chain carries TRBV15 and TRBJ1-1; unclear D gene. The CDR3 sequence is 13 residues long. Germline-derived CDR1 and CDR2 are LNHNV and YYDKDF (reference sequence). The ends were cut back, 1 base at V and 0 bases at J, with 3 bases in the middle. CDR3 sequence reads: CATSRVLNTEAFF. Here the CDR3 DNA reads TGTGCCACCAGCAGAGTACTGAACACTGAAGCTTTCTTT.

This clone was detected ten times or more. This sequence joins TRBV19 and TRBJ2-3, with D unresolved. The length of the CDR3 is 16 residues. V was pared by 2 bases and J by 0 bases, with 12 bases between. CDR1 LNHDA and CDR2 SQIVND come from the germline V gene (reference sequence). CDR3 sequence: CASSIRVATSTDTQYF. The CDR3 DNA reads TGTGCCAGTAGTATAAGAGTAGCCACTAGCACAGATACGCAGTATTTT. Full variable domain (outside the CDR3, taken from reference TRBV19 and TRBJ2-3): DGGITQSPKYLFRKEGQNVTLSCEQNLNHDAMYWYRQDPGQGLRLIYYSQIVNDFQKGDIAEGYSVSREKKESFPLTVTSAQKNPTAFYLCASSIRVATSTDTQYFGPGTRLTVL.

The genes are TRBV10-3 and TRBJ2-2; D uncertain. V was pared by 4 bases and J by 2 bases, with 5 bases between. The CDR3 runs to 13 residues. In germline, CDR1 is ENHRY, CDR2 SYGVKD. Written as DNA, the CDR3 is TGTGCCATCAGTGTGGGCAACACCGGGGAGCTGTTTTTT. Translation gives CAISVGNTGELFF.

This sequence joins TRBV6-1 and TRBJ2-7; 12 bases align to TRBD2. Germline V gives CDR1 MNHNS, CDR2 SASEGT. Trimming took 6 bases from V and 6 from J; bases not matched to a gene: 9. The CDR3 runs 15 residues. CDR3 sequence (DNA): TGTGCCAGCAGCCACACTAGCGGGAGGAGAGGCGAGCAGTACTTC. Protein product: CASSHTSGRRGEQYF.

The gene calls are TRBV7-9 and TRBJ1-2; a possible D gene is TRBD1 (5 bases). The CDR3 sequence is 15 residues long. Germline-derived CDR1 and CDR2 are SEHNR and FQNEAQ (reference sequence). The V end was cut by 5 bases, the J end by 7 bases, with 20 bases between. The CDR3 loop is CASSPTVIPDSGYTF. CDR3 bases: TGTGCCAGCAGCCCGACAGTGATCCCCGACAGTGGCTACACCTTC.

About this clone itself: This may be a read error: a much more frequent sequence differs by one nucleotide. The chain has TRBV7-7 and TRBJ2-5; D unclear. The V gene's germline CDR1 is SSHAT and CDR2 FNYEAQ (reference sequence). This CDR3 has 13 amino acids. CDR3 sequence reads: CASRSSYQETQYF. The CDR3 DNA reads as TGTGCTAGCAGATCTTCGTACCAAGAGACCCAGTACTTC.

This clone was seen ten or more times. This chain uses TRBV27 with TRBJ1-2; the D is unclear. The germline gives CDR1 MNHEY, CDR2 SMNVEV (reference sequence). The V end was cut by 11 bases, the J end by 4 bases, with 11 bases between. CDR3 size: 11 residues. CDR3 in amino acids: CADGSGYGYTF. DNA for the CDR3: TGTGCCGACGGGAGTGGCTATGGCTACACCTTC.

This clone showed up many times. The V gene is TRBV10-3, the J gene TRBJ2-1, with D perhaps matching TRBD2 (6 bases). Deletions cut 4 bases from V and 4 bases from J, with 14 bases between. This CDR3 spans 15 amino acids. CDR1 is ENHRY and CDR2 is SYGVKD in the germline V gene. The CDR3 DNA follows: TGTGCCATCAGTGCCACTAGCCGTACTTACAATGAGCAGTTCTTC. Translation gives CAISATSRTYNEQFF.

Concerning this clone: Being one base from a much bigger clone, this may be a read error. The chain combines TRBV11-2 with TRBJ2-5, with TRBD2 matching over 14 bases. Germline-derived CDR1 and CDR2 are SGHAT and FQNNGV. Trimming removed 1 base from V and 10 bases from J; junction bases left unmatched: 5. This CDR3 contains 15 residues. This CDR3 reads CASSLGPTSGRGQYF. CDR3 DNA: TGTGCCAGCAGCTTAGGTCCGACTAGCGGGAGGGGCCAGTACTTC.

The table lists this clone with many counts. This rearrangement joins TRBV15 to TRBJ1-4; D gene unclear. Germline assignment: CDR1 LNHNV and CDR2 YYDKDF (reference sequence). CDR3 length: 14 amino acids. V shed 3 bases and J shed 3 bases, with 8 bases lying between them. CDR3 sequence: CATSRGGANEKLFF. The CDR3 DNA is TGTGCCACCAGCAGGGGTGGTGCTAATGAAAAACTGTTTTTT.

The chain has TRBV12-3 or TRBV12-4 and TRBJ1-5; no clear D gene. CDR3 size: 14 residues. With 3 bases removed from V and 9 bases from J, the gap between germline ends came to 15 bases. The CDR3 protein is CASSFRTECGPQHF. The CDR3 DNA reads as TGTGCCAGCAGTTTCCGTACCGAATGTGGGCCCCAGCATTTT.

Many counts were recorded for this clone. Here the CDR3 reads CASSPPPSANEQFF. The CDR3, as DNA: TGTGCCAGCAGCCCCCCGCCTAGCGCTAATGAGCAGTTCTTC. This chain connects TRBV13 to TRBJ2-1; D is perhaps TRBD2 (6 bases). CDR1 PRHDT and CDR2 FYEKMQ come from the germline V gene (reference sequence). The ends were cut back, 5 bases at V and 7 bases at J, with 15 bases in the middle. CDR3 size: 14 residues.

This clone was detected only a few times. The chain carries TRBV5-4 and TRBJ2-1, with TRBD2 matching 14 bases. CDR3 length equals 12 residues. Germline CDR1 and CDR2: SGHNT and YYREEE (reference sequence). V dropped 4 bases and J dropped 13; count of bases not matched to a gene: 1. CDR3 in DNA: TGTGCCAGCAGCGGGACTAGCGGGAGTCAGTTCTTC. Protein sequence: CASSGTSGSQFF.

This clone was observed at least ten times. The chain couples TRBV12-3 or TRBV12-4 to TRBJ1-1; D is undetermined. The CDR3 has 15 amino acids. Trimming removed 7 bases at V and 8 bases at J, with 23 bases between. The CDR3 reads CASTPPGTVGREAFF. The CDR3 DNA is TGTGCCAGCACCCCACCCGGCACAGTTGGGAGGGAAGCTTTCTTT.

This clone appeared many times. The chain employs TRBV2 and TRBJ2-5; no clear D gene. The V gene's germline CDR1 is SNHLY and CDR2 FYNNEI. The CDR3 consists of 13 residues. Deletions cut 1 base from V and 3 bases from J, with 6 bases between. The CDR3 nucleotides are TGTGCCAGCAGTGAAGAGGTAGAAGAGACCCAGTACTTC. Translation: CASSEEVEETQYF.

This clone was recorded a few times. This rearrangement joins TRBV7-6 to TRBJ1-2; no clear D gene. Germline V gene data show CDR1 as SGHVS and CDR2 as FNYEAQ. The CDR3 is 12 amino acids. V dropped 2 bases and J dropped 7 bases, with 8 bases sitting between them. The CDR3 sequence: CASSLSCRGYTF. In DNA, the CDR3 is TGTGCCAGCAGCTTATCTTGTCGTGGCTACACCTTC.

This clone was observed at least ten times. J is TRBJ2-7 and V is TRBV10-3; a possible D gene is TRBD2 (6 bases). The germline V gene has CDR1 ENHRY and CDR2 SYGVKD. The CDR3 loop spans 14 amino acids. V gave up 7 bases and J gave up 0 bases, with 13 bases separating them. The CDR3: CAITRDGSSYEQYF. The CDR3 DNA is TGTGCCATCACCCGGGACGGGAGCTCCTACGAGCAGTACTTC.

This clone was observed many times. This chain connects TRBV20-1 to TRBJ1-5; D may be TRBD1 (5 bases). The CDR3 runs 15 residues. CDR1 is DFQATT, CDR2 SNEGSKA, per germline (reference sequence). Trimming took 3 bases from V and 0 from J, leaving 12 bases between them. CDR3 protein: CSASGGVVSNQPQHF. For the CDR3, the DNA is TGCAGTGCTAGTGGGGGGGTAGTTAGCAATCAGCCCCAGCATTTT.

This clone showed up many times. J is TRBJ2-7 and V is TRBV27, with a weak D call TRBD1 (6 bases). The V end lost 6 bases, the J end lost 4 bases, and 16 bases lay between the germline ends. The germline V gene encodes CDR1 MNHEY and CDR2 SMNVEV (reference sequence). The CDR3 is 14 amino acids. The CDR3 DNA reads as TGTGCCAGCAGCCTACAGGGTCCGGCGTACGAGCAGTACTTC. This gives the protein CASSLQGPAYEQYF.

The chain joins TRBV20-1 to TRBJ2-3; D could derive from TRBD1 or TRBD2 (6 bases each). Trimming removed 5 bases at V and 2 bases at J, with 20 bases between. The CDR3 runs 16 residues. CDR1 is DFQATT, CDR2 SNEGSKA, per germline (reference sequence). The CDR3 DNA is TGCAGTGCTCAGGACAGTTGGCGGGGTAACACAGATACGCAGTATTTT. The encoded protein is CSAQDSWRGNTDTQYF.